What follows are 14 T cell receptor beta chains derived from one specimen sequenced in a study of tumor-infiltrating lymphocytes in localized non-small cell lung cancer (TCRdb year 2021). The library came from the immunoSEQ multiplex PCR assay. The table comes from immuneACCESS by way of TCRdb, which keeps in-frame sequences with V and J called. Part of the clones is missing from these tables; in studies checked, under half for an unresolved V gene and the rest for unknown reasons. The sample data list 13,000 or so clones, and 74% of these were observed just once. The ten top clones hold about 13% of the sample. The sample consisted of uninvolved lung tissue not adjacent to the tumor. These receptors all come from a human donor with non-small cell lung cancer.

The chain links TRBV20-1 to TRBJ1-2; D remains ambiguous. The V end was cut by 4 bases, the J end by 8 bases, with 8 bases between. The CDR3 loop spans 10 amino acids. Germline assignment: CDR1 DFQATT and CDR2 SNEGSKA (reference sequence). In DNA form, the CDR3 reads TGCAGTGCTATTGCAGGAGGCTACACCTTC. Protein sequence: CSAIAGGYTF.

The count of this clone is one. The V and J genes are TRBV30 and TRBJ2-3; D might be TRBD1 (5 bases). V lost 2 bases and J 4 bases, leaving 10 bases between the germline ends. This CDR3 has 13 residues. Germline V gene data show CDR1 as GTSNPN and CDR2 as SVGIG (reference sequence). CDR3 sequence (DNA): TGTGCCTGGAGTCCAGGGTTGGCAGATACGCAGTATTTT. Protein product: CAWSPGLADTQYF.

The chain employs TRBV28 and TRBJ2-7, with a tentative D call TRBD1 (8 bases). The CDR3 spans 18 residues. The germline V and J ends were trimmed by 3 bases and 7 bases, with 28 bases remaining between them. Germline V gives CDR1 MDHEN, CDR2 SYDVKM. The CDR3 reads CASSFDGPTSAHRGEQYF. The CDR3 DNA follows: TGTGCCAGCAGTTTTGATGGTCCCACTAGCGCGCACAGGGGGGAGCAGTACTTC.

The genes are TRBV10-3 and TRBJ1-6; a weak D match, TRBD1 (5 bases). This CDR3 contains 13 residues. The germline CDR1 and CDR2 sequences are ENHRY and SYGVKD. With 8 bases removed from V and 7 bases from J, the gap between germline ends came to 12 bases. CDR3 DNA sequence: TGTGCCATCGGGGCAGGGAAAAATTCACCCCTCCACTTT. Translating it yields CAIGAGKNSPLHF.

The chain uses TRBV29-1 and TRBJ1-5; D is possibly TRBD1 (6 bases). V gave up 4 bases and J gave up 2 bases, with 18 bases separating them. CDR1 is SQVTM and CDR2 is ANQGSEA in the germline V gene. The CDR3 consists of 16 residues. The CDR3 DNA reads TGCAGCGTTGCCGGGGAGGGGGATTGGCGCAATCAGCCCCAGCATTTT. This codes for CSVAGEGDWRNQPQHF.

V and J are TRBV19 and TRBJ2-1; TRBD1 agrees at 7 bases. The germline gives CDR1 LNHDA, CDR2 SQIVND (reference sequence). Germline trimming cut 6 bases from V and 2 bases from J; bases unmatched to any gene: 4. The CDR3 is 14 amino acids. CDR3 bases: TGTGCCAGTAGCTTACAGGGGACCTACAATGAGCAGTTCTTC. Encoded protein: CASSLQGTYNEQFF.

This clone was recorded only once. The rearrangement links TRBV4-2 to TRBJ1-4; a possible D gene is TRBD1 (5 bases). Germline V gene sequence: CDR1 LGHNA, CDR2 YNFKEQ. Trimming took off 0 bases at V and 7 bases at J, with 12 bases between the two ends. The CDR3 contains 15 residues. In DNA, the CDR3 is TGTGCCAGCAGCCAAGATGGGCGGCAGGGTGAAAAACTGTTTTTT. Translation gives CASSQDGRQGEKLFF.

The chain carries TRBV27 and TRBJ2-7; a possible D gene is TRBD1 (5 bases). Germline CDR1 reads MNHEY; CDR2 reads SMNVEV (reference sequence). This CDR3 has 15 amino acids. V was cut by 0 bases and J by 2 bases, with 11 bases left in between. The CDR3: CASSLSLGAPYEQYF. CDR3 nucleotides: TGTGCCAGCAGTTTATCTTTAGGGGCGCCCTACGAGCAGTACTTC.

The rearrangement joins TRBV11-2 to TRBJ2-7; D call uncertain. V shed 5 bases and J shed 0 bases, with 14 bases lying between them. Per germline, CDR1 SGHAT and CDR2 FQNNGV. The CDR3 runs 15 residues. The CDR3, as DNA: TGTGCCAGCAGCCGTGGTTCTTCCCCCTCCTACGAGCAGTACTTC. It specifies CASSRGSSPSYEQYF.

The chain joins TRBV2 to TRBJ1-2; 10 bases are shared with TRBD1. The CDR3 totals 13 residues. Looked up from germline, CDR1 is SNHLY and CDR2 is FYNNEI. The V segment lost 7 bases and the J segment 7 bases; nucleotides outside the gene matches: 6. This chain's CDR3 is CASTGTGASGYTF. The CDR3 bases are TGTGCCAGCACTGGGACAGGGGCGAGTGGCTACACCTTC.

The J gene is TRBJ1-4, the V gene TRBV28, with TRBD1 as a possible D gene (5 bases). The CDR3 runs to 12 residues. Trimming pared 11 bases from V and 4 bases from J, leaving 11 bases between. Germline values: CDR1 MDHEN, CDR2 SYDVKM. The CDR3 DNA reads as TGTGCCGAATCGACAGTTAATGAAAAACTGTTTTTT. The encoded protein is CAESTVNEKLFF. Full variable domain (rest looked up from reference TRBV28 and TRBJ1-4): DVKVTQSSRYLVKRTGEKVFLECVQDMDHENMFWYRQDPGLGLRLIYFSYDVKMKEKGDIPEGYSVSREKKERFSLILESASTNQTSMYLCAESTVNEKLFFGSGTQLSVL.

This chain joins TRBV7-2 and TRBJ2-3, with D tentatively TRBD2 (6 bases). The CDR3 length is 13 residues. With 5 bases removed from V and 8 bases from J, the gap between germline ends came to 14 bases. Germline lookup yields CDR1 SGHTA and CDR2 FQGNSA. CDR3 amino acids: CASSPSGLSTQYF. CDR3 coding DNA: TGTGCCAGCAGCCCTTCGGGACTGAGTACGCAGTATTTT.

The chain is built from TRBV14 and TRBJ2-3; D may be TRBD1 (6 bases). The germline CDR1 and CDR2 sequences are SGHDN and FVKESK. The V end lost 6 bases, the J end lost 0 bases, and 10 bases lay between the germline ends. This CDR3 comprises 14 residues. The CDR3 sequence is CASRLTGSTDTQYF. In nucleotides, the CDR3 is TGTGCCAGCAGACTAACAGGGAGCACAGATACGCAGTATTTT.

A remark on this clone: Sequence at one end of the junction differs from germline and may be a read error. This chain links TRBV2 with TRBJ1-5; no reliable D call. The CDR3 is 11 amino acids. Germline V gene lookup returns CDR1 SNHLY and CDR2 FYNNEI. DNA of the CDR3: TGTGCCAGCAGTGTTAGCACTATCCTGATTTTT. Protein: CASSVSTILIF.